The 6 T cell receptor beta chains below were found in one sample sequenced in a study of T cells in Graves' hyperthyroidism and ophthalmopathy. Amplification of TCR beta CDR3 regions used RNA as the template. Using the HTBI primer set, a first-round RT-PCR was run on the TCR CDR3. TCRdb recomputed calls from the multiplex PCR reads with MiXCR, one row per CDR3 protein. The sample shows approximately 480,000 distinct CDR3 sequences, less than 25% of them seen only once. Source material: blood. Every receptor here comes from a man aged 18 to 30 with Graves' hyperthyroidism.

The genes are TRBV13 and TRBJ1-1; 11 nucleotides align to TRBD1. This CDR3 is built from 16 residues. Germline trimming cut 4 bases from V and 4 bases from J; bases unmatched to any gene: 8. In germline, CDR1 is PRHDT, CDR2 FYEKMQ (reference sequence). The CDR3 is CASSSGTGGAGTEAFF. The CDR3 bases are TGTGCCAGCAGCTCCGGGACAGGGGGGGCAGGCACTGAAGCTTTCTTT.

This clonotype has a handful of counts. This chain connects TRBV5-1 to TRBJ2-7; 11 bases agree with TRBD1. The CDR3 sequence is 17 residues long. V gave up 3 bases and J gave up 8 bases; unmatched junction bases: 16. Germline CDR1 reads SGHRS; CDR2 reads YFSETQ. CDR3 in DNA: TGCGCCAGCAGCTCGACCCGATGGACAGGGGGCGAGGGTAAGCAGTACTTC. Amino acids: CASSSTRWTGGEGKQYF.

The chain recombines TRBV5-1 with TRBJ2-2; maybe TRBD1 (6 bases). V was shortened by 0 bases and J by 1 base, with 13 bases between the two germline ends. Germline lookup yields CDR1 SGHRS and CDR2 YFSETQ. The CDR3 is 17 amino acids. The CDR3 loop is CASSLASGTMNTGELFF. CDR3 DNA sequence: TGCGCCAGCAGCTTGGCCTCCGGGACAATGAACACCGGGGAGCTGTTTTTT.

This clonotype has only a few counts. The chain joins TRBV11-2 to TRBJ1-1; weak D call: TRBD1 (5 bases). CDR1 is SGHAT and CDR2 is FQNNGV in the germline V gene. CDR3 length: 16 residues. The V gene lost 5 bases and the J gene lost 1 base, with 17 bases spanning the gap. The CDR3 region is CASSLSDGGWNTEAFF. CDR3 sequence (DNA): TGTGCCAGCAGCCTATCCGACGGGGGTTGGAACACTGAAGCTTTCTTT.

J is TRBJ2-7 and V is TRBV10-3; D is uncertain. V gave up 0 bases and J gave up 4 bases, with 7 bases separating them. Germline V lookup: CDR1 ENHRY, CDR2 SYGVKD. The CDR3 length is 13 residues. CDR3 sequence: CAISESPSYEQYF. For the CDR3, the DNA is TGTGCCATCAGTGAGTCACCGAGTTACGAGCAGTACTTC.

This clonotype was found many times. V gene TRBV6-2 or TRBV6-3 combines with J gene TRBJ2-7, with TRBD1 matching 10 bases. CDR3 length: 14 residues. Unmatched junction bases numbered 5, after V lost 8 bases and J lost 1 base. CDR1 and CDR2 from the germline V gene are MNHEY and SVGEGT. The CDR3 DNA reads as TGTGCCAGCGGGACGGGACAGGGGTCCTACGAGCAGTACTTC. This translates into CASGTGQGSYEQYF.